This T cell receptor beta chain was retrieved from a study of cytotoxic CD8 clonotypes in ibrutinib-treated CLL. Study-level information: Partial responders roughly 25, complete 2; about 12 progressed and some 15 stayed in remission by median roughly 6 years. Study-wide points: While tracking circulating CD8+ T-cell counts, baseline clonality exceeded that of age-matched healthy donors.

Using immunoSEQ multiplex PCR, the repertoire was profiled, and TCRdb retains in-frame clones only, with some absent. This sample has about 72,000 clones, with about 63% found just once. Of note for this clone: Its antigen is as yet unknown.

The V gene's germline CDR1 is SGHDT and CDR2 YYEEEE. This CDR3 has 17 amino acids. V lost 4 bases to trimming and J lost 6 bases; unmatched junction nucleotides: 10. This chain uses TRBV5-6 with TRBJ2-3; 14 bases match TRBD2. The sequencing here drew on PBMCs, taken after 12 months of ibrutinib treatment. The clonotype was recovered from a human donor with chronic lymphocytic leukemia. The CDR3 reads CASSTGLAGVGGDTQYF. DNA of the CDR3: TGTGCCAGCAGCACGGGACTAGCGGGGGTGGGAGGTGATACGCAGTATTTT.